These 25 T cell receptor beta chains were all obtained from the same sample, sequenced in a study of human CD8 memory T cell subsets. UMI-labeled 5' RACE yielded the TCR beta libraries. TCRdb re-called the 5' RACE reads and gives one entry per CDR3 protein, without DNA. This listing includes more than 6,000 distinct CDR3 sequences. The authors defined TPEX cells as CCR7+ PD-1+ TIGIT+ early memory CD8+ T cells carrying exhausted-like traits. Sequences were obtained from CD8+ T cells from PBMCs. These receptors all stem from a human donor in good health.

The J gene is TRBJ1-1, the V gene TRBV9; TCRdb names TRBD1, which stays unverified in the absence of DNA. In germline, CDR1 is SGDLS, CDR2 YYNGEE. The CDR3 is 14 residues long. This CDR3 reads CASSGDGLNTEAFF.

This clonotype counts as medium-sized by frequency. This chain uses TRBV6-1 with TRBJ1-4. The CDR3 has 13 residues. Germline V gives CDR1 MNHNS, CDR2 SASEGT. This CDR3 is CASRRTVEEKLFF.

The gene calls are TRBV5-6 and TRBJ1-1. The CDR3 loop spans 14 amino acids. Looked up from germline, CDR1 is SGHDT and CDR2 is YYEEEE. This CDR3 is CASSVIGVNTEAFF.

The V and J genes are TRBV28 and TRBJ1-1; the D call from TCRdb, TRBD1, cannot be confirmed without DNA. Looked up from germline, CDR1 is MDHEN and CDR2 is SYDVKM. The CDR3 totals 16 residues. The CDR3: CASSEGARRVNTEAFF.

J is TRBJ2-7 and V is TRBV5-1; checking the TCRdb D call of TRBD1 is not possible without DNA. Per germline, CDR1 SGHRS and CDR2 YFSETQ. The CDR3 spans 14 residues. The CDR3 spells CASSPNTGAYEQYF.

CDR3 in amino acids: CASSPDGQGTIQQFF. The chain links TRBV6-5 to TRBJ2-1; TCRdb lists TRBD1, though no DNA is available to test this call. This CDR3 is built from 15 residues. Per germline, CDR1 MNHEY and CDR2 SVGAGI.

CDR3: CASSRQDRGRREIYLF. This sequence joins TRBV7-9 and TRBJ1-3; the TRBD1 assignment by TCRdb is unverifiable without DNA. The germline CDR1 and CDR2 sequences are SEHNR and FQNEAQ (reference sequence). The CDR3 covers 16 residues.

By frequency, this clonotype is medium-sized. V is TRBV11-3 and J is TRBJ2-3; TCRdb's D call, TRBD2, is unchecked because there is no DNA. The CDR3 is made up of 14 amino acids. CDR1 is SGHNT and CDR2 is YENEEA in the germline V gene. The CDR3: CASSLGGRADTQYF.

Its frequency marks this clonotype as medium-sized (0.01 to 0.1%). The chain is built from TRBV29-1 and TRBJ1-1; checking the TCRdb D call of TRBD1 is not possible without DNA. Germline assignment: CDR1 SQVTM and CDR2 ANQGSEA. The CDR3 contains 13 residues. The chain's CDR3 is CSVGQLTNTEAFF.

The gene calls are TRBV14 and TRBJ2-1. The CDR3 has 12 amino acids. Germline assignment: CDR1 SGHDN and CDR2 FVKESK. The CDR3: CASSHLATEQFF.

J is TRBJ1-1 and V is TRBV25-1. The CDR3 loop spans 11 amino acids. Germline CDR1 reads MGHDK; CDR2 reads SYGVNS. The CDR3 reads CASSGEAEAFF. Supplemented by reference TRBV25-1 and TRBJ1-1, the full variable domain reads EADIYQTPRYLVIGTGKKITLECSQTMGHDKMYWYQQDPGMELHLIHYSYGVNSTEKGDLSSESTVSRIRTEHFPLTLESARPSHTSQYLCASSGEAEAFFGQGTRLTVV.

This sequence joins TRBV20-1 and TRBJ2-1; checking the TCRdb D call of TRBD2 is not possible without DNA. Germline values: CDR1 DFQATT, CDR2 SNEGSKA (reference sequence). This CDR3 comprises 14 residues. The CDR3 reads CSARGTSDFNEQFF.

The chain has TRBV10-3 and TRBJ2-1; TCRdb proposes TRBD2, but this gene call is untestable without DNA. The CDR3 spans 12 residues. Germline loops: CDR1 ENHRY, CDR2 SYGVKD. CDR3 in amino acids: CAISPEADEQFF.

Measured by frequency, this clonotype is hyperexpanded (1% or more). The V call is TRBV19, the J call TRBJ2-1; the TRBD2 assignment by TCRdb is unverifiable without DNA. This CDR3 spans 17 amino acids. Germline V gives CDR1 LNHDA, CDR2 SQIVND (reference sequence). The CDR3 spells CASSSNIAGGLYNEQFF.

The genes are TRBV7-9 and TRBJ2-1; TCRdb's assignment of TRBD2 cannot be checked, as there is no DNA. The CDR3 is 16 residues long. Germline V gives CDR1 SEHNR, CDR2 FQNEAQ (reference sequence). The CDR3 sequence is CASSTTLAGHFYEQFF.

By frequency, this clonotype is medium-sized (0.01 to 0.1%). The V call is TRBV7-9, the J call TRBJ2-7. The CDR3 consists of 14 residues. From germline, CDR1 is SEHNR and CDR2 FQNEAQ (reference sequence). CDR3: CASSLITVSYEQYF.

The V gene is TRBV10-3, the J gene TRBJ2-1. The germline CDR1 and CDR2 sequences are ENHRY and SYGVKD. The CDR3 runs to 13 residues. CDR3 residues: CAIAGANYNEQFF.

V is TRBV6-5 and J is TRBJ2-2. The germline V gene has CDR1 MNHEY and CDR2 SVGAGI. The CDR3 is 15 amino acids. The chain's CDR3 is CASSYSPTGTGELFF.

The chain recombines TRBV7-2 with TRBJ1-2. CDR3 length: 11 residues. CDR1 is SGHTA and CDR2 is FQGNSA in the germline V gene. The CDR3 loop reads CASSSGRGYTF.

CDR3 amino acids: CASSMGLAGVMSYEQYF. This chain links TRBV7-9 with TRBJ2-7; the TCRdb call, TRBD2, lacks DNA for checking. CDR3 length: 17 amino acids. Germline V lookup: CDR1 SEHNR, CDR2 FQNEAQ (reference sequence).

The V gene is TRBV19, the J gene TRBJ2-7; TCRdb's D call of TRBD1 is untestable without DNA. CDR3 length: 17 residues. CDR1 and CDR2 from the germline V gene are LNHDA and SQIVND (reference sequence). The CDR3: CASSPPGLGDGSYEQYF.

The chain recombines TRBV2 with TRBJ2-4; the TCRdb D gene call, TRBD2, has no DNA to confirm it. The germline gives CDR1 SNHLY, CDR2 FYNNEI. The CDR3 consists of 17 residues. CDR3: CASSDRLAGGVGNIQYF.

CDR3: CASSDRGAEQFF. The rearrangement uses TRBV7-9 and TRBJ2-1; TCRdb indicates TRBD1, and absent DNA this call remains unverified. Germline V gene sequence: CDR1 SEHNR, CDR2 FQNEAQ (reference sequence). The CDR3 covers 12 residues.

This chain links TRBV4-3 with TRBJ2-7; no DNA is available, so the TRBD2 call from TCRdb remains unchecked. The CDR3 runs to 15 residues. The germline V gene has CDR1 LGHNA and CDR2 YSLEER. CDR3 in amino acids: CASSQVARPSYEQYF.

The V call is TRBV2, the J call TRBJ2-1; TCRdb's D call, TRBD2, is unchecked because there is no DNA. This CDR3 comprises 20 residues. In germline, CDR1 is SNHLY, CDR2 FYNNEI. CDR3 sequence reads: CASSEAPGLAGGRSYNEQFF. Combining the CDR3 with reference TRBV2 and TRBJ2-1 gives the whole variable domain EPEVTQTPSHQVTQMGQEVILRCVPISNHLYFYWYRQILGQKVEFLVSFYNNEISEKSEIFDDQFSVERPDGSNFTLKIRSTKLEDSAMYFCASSEAPGLAGGRSYNEQFFGPGTRLTVL.